This paragraph covers one TCR beta chain sequence. Trimming took 10 bases from V and 3 from J, leaving 19 bases between them. CDR3 length equals 15 residues. Germline values: CDR1 MDHEN, CDR2 SYDVKM. The data stem from a study of chemoradiotherapy in HPV16-positive cancers. TCRdb's table, derived via immunoSEQ multiplex PCR, lists solely in-frame clones and lacks some. Of about 22,000 clones in the sample, 92% were seen once. This clonotype was sampled from a human donor with HPV-associated anogenital cancer. Source: blood, taken from a patient who underwent chemoradiotherapy. The chain couples TRBV28 to TRBJ1-5, with no clear D. The CDR3, as DNA: TGTGCCACCCTATCCGGAGGGATCGACAATCAGCCCCAGCATTTT. Amino acids: CATLSGGIDNQPQHF.